Following are 12 T cell receptor beta chains from one sample sequenced in a study of CD8 T cells in ankylosing spondylitis. Study outcomes and limitations: Among TCR beta sequences, a motif of roughly 8 highly homologous variants appeared characteristic of ankylosing spondylitis blood.

Each CDR3 protein gets one entry after TCRdb re-called the 5' RACE reads with MiXCR. The profile shows approximately 550,000 distinct CDR3 sequences, roughly 13% of them singletons. These receptors' targets are unknown. Sequencing was performed on blood, either unsorted or a sorted T cell fraction (not recorded which). Every receptor here comes from a male donor with ankylosing spondylitis.

This clonotype was seen more than once but under ten times. The rearrangement links TRBV5-6 to TRBJ2-7; D call uncertain. V was shortened by 2 bases and J by 6 bases, with 9 bases between the two germline ends. The CDR3 loop spans 12 amino acids. Germline values: CDR1 SGHDT, CDR2 YYEEEE. This chain's CDR3 is CASSFRRSEQYV. For the CDR3, the DNA is TGTGCCAGCAGCTTTCGCCGGTCCGAGCAGTACGTC.

The chain combines TRBV12-3 or TRBV12-4 with TRBJ1-3; tentative D call: TRBD1 (6 bases). Trimming shortened V by 6 bases and J by 0 bases, and 24 bases separated the two germline ends. This CDR3 is built from 19 residues. Written as DNA, the CDR3 is TGTGCCAGCAGGCCGACAGGTGTGACGGCTTTTGTCTCTGGAAACACCATATATTTT. It yields the protein CASRPTGVTAFVSGNTIYF.

This clonotype was counted a few times. The gene calls are TRBV7-8 and TRBJ2-3, with 13 bases that match TRBD2. This CDR3 is 17 amino acids long. Germline V gene sequence: CDR1 SGHVS, CDR2 FQNEAQ. V was clipped by 1 base and J by 3 bases; unmatched bases: 4. The DNA for the CDR3 is TGTGCCAGCAGCTTAGGCGGGACTAGCGGGATTACAGATACGCAGTATTTT. It codes for CASSLGGTSGITDTQYF.

This clonotype occurred many times. The V and J genes are TRBV29-1 and TRBJ1-1, with D possibly being TRBD1 (5 bases). V lost 4 bases and J 0 bases, leaving 9 bases between the germline ends. The CDR3 totals 13 residues. Per the germline V gene, CDR1 is SQVTM and CDR2 is ANQGSEA. DNA for the CDR3: TGCAGCGTTGCGACAGCTATGAACACTGAAGCTTTCTTT. Translated, it gives CSVATAMNTEAFF.

There are a few counts of this clonotype. The rearrangement uses TRBV6-1 and TRBJ1-2, with D possibly matching TRBD1 (5 bases). V dropped 3 bases and J dropped 8 bases, with 10 bases sitting between them. Germline CDR1 MNHNS, CDR2 SASEGT. This CDR3 contains 12 residues. The CDR3 DNA reads as TGTGCCAGCAGTGACAGGGAACACGGCTACACCTTC. Translation: CASSDREHGYTF.

This clonotype showed up just a few times. The chain has TRBV25-1 and TRBJ2-3; D is possibly TRBD1 (5 bases). This CDR3 contains 14 residues. V was cut by 3 bases and J by 1 base, with 8 bases left in between. The germline CDR1 and CDR2 sequences are MGHDK and SYGVNS. CDR3 loop: CASSDRVGTDTQYF. In DNA, the CDR3 is TGTGCCAGCAGTGACAGGGTGGGCACAGATACGCAGTATTTT.

The chain carries TRBV7-2 and TRBJ1-1; D uncertain. CDR1 and CDR2 from the germline V gene are SGHTA and FQGNSA. The CDR3 totals 14 residues. The V and J ends lost 6 bases and 1 base respectively, with 12 bases between them. CDR3 in DNA: TGTGCCAGCAGAAAAGGACGGAAGAACACTGAAGCTTTCTTT. Its translation is CASRKGRKNTEAFF.

This sequence joins TRBV27 and TRBJ1-1, with 7 bases that match TRBD1. This CDR3 spans 13 amino acids. The germline V gene has CDR1 MNHEY and CDR2 SMNVEV (reference sequence). V dropped 3 bases and J dropped 3; count of bases not matched to a gene: 1. This CDR3 is CASSLGQYTEAFF. The CDR3 DNA is TGTGCCAGCAGTTTGGGACAGTACACTGAAGCTTTCTTT.

The table lists this clonotype with a few counts. The chain joins TRBV20-1 to TRBJ1-5, with TRBD1 matching 10 bases. Germline trimming cut 3 bases from V and 2 bases from J; bases unmatched to any gene: 7. This CDR3 is 16 amino acids long. Per germline, CDR1 DFQATT and CDR2 SNEGSKA (reference sequence). CDR3 in amino acids: CSAREHGTGGNQPQHF. The CDR3 DNA reads as TGCAGTGCTAGGGAACACGGGACAGGGGGCAATCAGCCCCAGCATTTT.

The chain uses TRBV7-9 and TRBJ2-3, with 8 bases fitting TRBD1. The CDR3 covers 17 residues. In germline, CDR1 is SEHNR, CDR2 FQNEAQ (reference sequence). With 2 bases clipped from V and 3 bases from J, the junction kept 10 bases outside the gene matches. CDR3 residues: CASSLRYGQGVTDTQYF. In DNA form, the CDR3 reads TGTGCCAGCAGCTTAAGATATGGACAGGGCGTTACAGATACGCAGTATTTT.

This clonotype was found a few times. This chain joins TRBV18 and TRBJ2-3; D remains ambiguous. Trimming took 2 bases from V and 1 from J, leaving 10 bases between them. This CDR3 comprises 15 residues. CDR1 is KGHSH and CDR2 is LQKENI in the germline V gene. CDR3 sequence reads: CASSPWATRTDTQYF. The CDR3 DNA follows: TGTGCCAGCTCACCATGGGCCACTCGCACAGATACGCAGTATTTT.

The V gene is TRBV10-2, the J gene TRBJ1-5; no clear D. Per germline, CDR1 WSHSY and CDR2 SAAADI. The CDR3 is made up of 14 amino acids. The V gene lost 4 bases and the J gene lost 3 bases, with 10 bases spanning the gap. The CDR3 here is CASSGGRINQPQHF. CDR3 nucleotides: TGCGCCAGCAGTGGTGGGAGAATCAATCAGCCCCAGCATTTT.